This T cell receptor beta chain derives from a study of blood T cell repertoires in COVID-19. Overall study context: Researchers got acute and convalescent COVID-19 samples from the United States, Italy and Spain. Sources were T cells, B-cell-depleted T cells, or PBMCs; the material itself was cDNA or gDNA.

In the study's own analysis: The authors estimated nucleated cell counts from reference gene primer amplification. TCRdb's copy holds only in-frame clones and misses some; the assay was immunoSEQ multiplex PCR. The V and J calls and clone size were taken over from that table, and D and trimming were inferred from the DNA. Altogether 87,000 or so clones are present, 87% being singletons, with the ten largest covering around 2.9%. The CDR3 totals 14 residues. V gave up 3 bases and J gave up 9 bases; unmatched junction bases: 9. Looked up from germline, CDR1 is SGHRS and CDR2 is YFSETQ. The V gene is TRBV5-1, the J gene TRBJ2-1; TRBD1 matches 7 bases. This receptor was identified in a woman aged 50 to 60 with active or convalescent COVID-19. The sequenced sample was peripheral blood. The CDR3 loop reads CASSWGQPPGEQFF. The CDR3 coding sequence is TGCGCCAGCAGCTGGGGACAGCCACCGGGTGAGCAGTTCTTC. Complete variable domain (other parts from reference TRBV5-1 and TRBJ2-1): KAGVTQTPRYLIKTRGQQVTLSCSPISGHRSVSWYQQTPGQGLQFLFEYFSETQRNKGNFPGRFSGRQFSNSRSEMNVSTLELGDSALYLCASSWGQPPGEQFFGPGTRLTVL.